The clone carrying this T cell receptor beta chain has at least ten counts. Uncontrolled infection, other autoimmune disease, pregnancy or lactation led to exclusion. The data originate from a study of T cells in Graves' hyperthyroidism and ophthalmopathy. There were TCR beta CDR3 regions amplified from RNA transcripts. The HTBI primer set was used in a first-round RT-PCR of the TCR CDR3. TCRdb itself ran the multiplex PCR reads through MiXCR, one entry per CDR3 protein. The data hold over 500,000 distinct CDR3 sequences, with about 46% observed a single time. V gave up 5 bases and J gave up 5 bases, with 9 bases separating them. The CDR3 spans 13 residues. Germline V lookup: CDR1 ENHRY, CDR2 SYGVKD.

The source of this sequence is an adult woman with Graves' disease, either hyperthyroidism or ophthalmopathy (not recorded which). The material sequenced was peripheral blood or thyroid tissue (not recorded which). The chain is built from TRBV10-3 and TRBJ1-4, with D uncertain. The CDR3 is CAISPGGNEKLFF. The CDR3 DNA follows: TGTGCCATCAGTCCGGGAGGAAATGAAAAACTGTTTTTT.